This T cell receptor (beta chain) was profiled in a study of PD-1 blockade in classical Hodgkin lymphoma (TCRdb year 2020). Broadly, across the study: Nivolumab dosing was 3 mg/kg intravenously every 2 weeks, continuing until either disease progression or unacceptable toxicity. The study used TCR beta sequencing and CyTOF to define a peripheral blood immune signature of response to PD-1 blockade in classical Hodgkin lymphoma.

What the work shows at the level of the full study, not this receptor alone: Only a single clinical trial cohort was studied, and what caused the repertoire differences, possibly disease activity or prior therapy, remained undefined. Baseline TCR diversity was reported as lower in newly diagnosed patients than in healthy donors, and lower still in relapsed/refractory patients. Among trial patients, those achieving complete response had baseline diversity similar to that of newly diagnosed patients, while diversity was significantly lower in partial responders and progressors. A significant rise by C4D1 was seen in CD4+ but not CD8+ TCR diversity (p=0.0027 vs p=0.16), with the rise being most apparent in complete responders (p=0.02). Lower diversity was seen in patients whose nivolumab began less than 1 year after ASCT, and these patients were left out of later analyses so that immune reconstitution would not confound the results.

Genomic DNA was extracted with the Qiagen DNeasy kit from unsorted PBMCs and from negatively selected CD4+ and CD8+ fractions. Amplification of TCR beta CDR3 regions was done by immunoSEQ multiplex PCR with primers that anneal to V and J segments. A synthetic immune receptor repertoire was used to minimize amplification bias, and any remaining bias was removed computationally after sequencing. In the source study's methods: Custom Python scripts were used to quantify repertoire diversity as the Shannon entropy index. Unsorted, CD4+ and CD8+ repertoires were analyzed separately, except for combined analyses in which CD4+ and CD8+ sequences were merged in silico. A clone was considered expanded if an increase in frequency of at least 2-fold after treatment relative to C1D1 was found, and a pseudocount of 0.5 was applied to clones undetected at baseline. Singleton clones were defined as clones with 0 or 1 copy at C1D1, and non-singleton clones were defined as clones with 2 or more copies. By matching protein sequences in sorted samples from the same patient, clones expanded in unsorted samples were annotated as CD4+, CD8+ or unknown. Wilcoxon tests on paired samples were used to test changes in diversity from C1D1 to C4D1. TCRdb stores this immuneACCESS table with in-frame sequences only. Part of the clones is absent; in the studies checked, under half of the shortfall reflects unresolved V genes, and no reason is known for the rest. V, J and clone size were drawn from that table, and D and trimming were deduced from the DNA. The sample includes around 36,000 clones, with 75% to 95% observed a single time. Less than 0.3% of the sample is taken by the ten largest.

A remark on this clone: Its antigen has not been determined. No base quality values were provided; no much bigger clone lies one nucleotide off.

The time point label corresponds to: cycle 1 day 1 (C1D1), immediately before nivolumab initiation. Every trial patient had relapsed following autologous stem cell transplantation, and prior brentuximab vedotin exposure was what differed among cohorts A, B and C. CD4+ T cells were purified from thawed PBMCs by magnetic negative selection with a Miltenyi CD4+ T cell isolation kit. A total of over 50 patients with relapsed/refractory classical Hodgkin lymphoma made up the trial cohort, and each patient's best overall response was complete response, partial response or progressive disease. In the multi-cohort phase II CheckMate 205 trial, trial patients received single-agent nivolumab. Best overall response was determined by an independent review committee according to the 2007 International Working Group response criteria. PBMCs from the trial were collected at three points: immediately before nivolumab initiation (C1D1), and during therapy at cycle 2 day 1 and cycle 4 day 1. Peripheral blood was collected in 8 mL Vacutainer Cell Preparation Tubes, from which PBMCs were isolated by centrifugation and then cryopreserved. Purified CD4+ and CD8+ fractions were prepared only for cases where an additional PBMC sample was available. Magnetically labelled cells were removed on LS columns in a quadroMACS separator, and the flow-through was collected as the purified fraction.

Measured from the cysteine to the phenylalanine, the CDR3 is 15 residues long. Just the 45-base CDR3 DNA is kept, in frame starting at base 1. Unmatched junction bases come to 2, with V trimmed by 0 bases and J by 1 base. The germline V gene gives CDR1 as SGHTA and CDR2 as FQGNSA. The sequence links TRBV7-2 to TRBJ1-1; TRBD1 matches 7 bases in the middle. The material sequenced was CD4+ T cells from blood, taken at baseline. The source of this sequence is a human donor with classical Hodgkin lymphoma. The CDR3 region: CASSLAGTENTEAFF. The DNA reads as follows: TGTGCCAGCAGCTTAGCCGGGACAGAGAACACTGAAGCTTTCTTT.